The sample holds one count of the clone carrying this TCR beta chain. J was trimmed by 8 bases and V by 2 bases; bases with no gene match: 7. The CDR3 runs 15 residues. Germline V CDR1 and CDR2: MNHEY, SVGEGT. The sample belongs to a study of blood T cell repertoires in COVID-19. Here immunoSEQ multiplex PCR was the method, and the copy in TCRdb shows in-frame clones only, minus some. This sample carries about 250,000 clones, 70% to 90% of them seen once, and the ten largest clones take 2% to 2.5%. The receptor comes from a woman aged 35 to 49 who had recovered from COVID-19. Sequencing was carried out using peripheral blood. This rearrangement joins TRBV6-2 or TRBV6-3 to TRBJ1-4; 8 bases are shared with TRBD1. CDR3: CASSYLDRGREKLFF. For the CDR3, the DNA is TGTGCCAGCAGTTACCTCGACAGGGGAAGGGAAAAACTGTTTTTT.